The T cell receptor beta chain under discussion was sequenced for a study of glioma-infiltrating T cells. On the study more broadly: Glioma patients had dexamethasone for six or fewer days before surgery.

V lost 6 bases, J lost 6 bases, and 9 bases stayed unmatched. The CDR3 has 14 amino acids. Germline CDR1 reads SGHNT; CDR2 reads YENEEA. Remarks on this clonotype: Its antigen is undetermined.

Overall study results and limits: Shared blood CDR3 signature motifs marked patients with low tissue-blood divergence.

Amplification of TCR alpha and beta CDR3 regions from RNA used iRepertoire nested multiplex PCR. One entry per CDR3 protein results from TCRdb running MiXCR on the multiplex PCR reads. The sample includes fewer than 500,000 distinct CDR3 sequences, 41% of them seen just once. Specimen: glioma tissue, nonneoplastic brain tissue, or PBMCs (not recorded which). The TCR was taken from a human donor with low-grade glioma or glioblastoma, undergoing nonglioma brain surgery, or in good health (not recorded which). This chain uses TRBV11-3 with TRBJ2-3; TRBD1 aligns across 7 bases. In DNA form, the CDR3 reads TGTGCCAGCAGTTCCGGACAGGTGGGGGATACGCAGTATTTT. It specifies CASSSGQVGDTQYF.